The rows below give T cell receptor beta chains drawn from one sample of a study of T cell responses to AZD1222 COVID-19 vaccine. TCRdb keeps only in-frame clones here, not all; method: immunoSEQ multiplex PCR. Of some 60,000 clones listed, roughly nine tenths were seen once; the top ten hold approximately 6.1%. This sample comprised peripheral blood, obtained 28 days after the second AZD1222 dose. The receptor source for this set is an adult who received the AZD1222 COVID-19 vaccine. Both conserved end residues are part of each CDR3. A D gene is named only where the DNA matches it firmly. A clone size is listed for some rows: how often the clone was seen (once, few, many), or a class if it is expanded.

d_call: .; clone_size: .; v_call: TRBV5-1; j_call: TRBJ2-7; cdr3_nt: TGCGCCAGCAGCTTGGTTGTCGGTTCCTACGAGCAGTACTTC; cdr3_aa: CASSLVVGSYEQYF
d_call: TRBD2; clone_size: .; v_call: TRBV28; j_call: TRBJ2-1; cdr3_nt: TGTGCCAGCAGACCGACTAGCGGGGGGCACAGTGAGCAGTTCTTC; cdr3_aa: CASRPTSGGHSEQFF
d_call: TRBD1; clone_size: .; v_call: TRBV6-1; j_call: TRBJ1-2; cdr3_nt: TGTGCCAGCAGTGAACGGGACAGGGGGCCCCCCACCTTC; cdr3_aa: CASSERDRGPPTF
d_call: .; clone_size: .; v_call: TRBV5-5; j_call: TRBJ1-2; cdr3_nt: TGTGCCAGCAGACCCCAGGATAGTCGGTCGGCGACTAGGGGCTACACCTTC; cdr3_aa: CASRPQDSRSATRGYTF
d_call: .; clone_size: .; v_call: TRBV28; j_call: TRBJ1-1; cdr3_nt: TGTGCCAGCAAGGGGGGAGGGGCGTTCACTGAAGCTTTCTTT; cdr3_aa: CASKGGGAFTEAFF
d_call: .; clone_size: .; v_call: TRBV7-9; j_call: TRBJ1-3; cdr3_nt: TGTGCCAGCAGGTCCCGGCGGACTGACGGAGACTCTGGAAACACCATATATTTT; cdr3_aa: CASRSRRTDGDSGNTIYF
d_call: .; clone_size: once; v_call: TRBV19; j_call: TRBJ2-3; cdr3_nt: TGTGCCAGTACCTTGGACAGCATCACAGATACGCAGTATTTT; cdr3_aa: CASTLDSITDTQYF
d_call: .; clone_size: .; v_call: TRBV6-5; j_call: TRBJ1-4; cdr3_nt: TGTGCCAGCAACGACGGGGTGGGGGAAAAACTGTTTTTT; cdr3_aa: CASNDGVGEKLFF
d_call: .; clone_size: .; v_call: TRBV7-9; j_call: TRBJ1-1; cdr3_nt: TGTGCCAGCAGCTTAGAGGAGGGAACTGAAGCTTTCTTT; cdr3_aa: CASSLEEGTEAFF
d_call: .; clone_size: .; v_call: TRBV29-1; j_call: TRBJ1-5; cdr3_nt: TGCAGCGTCTCACCAGGGAAAGGTCAGCCCCAGCATTTT; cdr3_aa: CSVSPGKGQPQHF
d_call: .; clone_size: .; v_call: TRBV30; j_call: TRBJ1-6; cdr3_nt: TGTGCCTGGAGTCCTGAGGGACGTAATTCACCCCTCCACTTT; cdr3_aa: CAWSPEGRNSPLHF
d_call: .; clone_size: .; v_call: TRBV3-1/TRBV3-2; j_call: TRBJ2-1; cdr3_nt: TGTGCCAGCAGCCTGAACAATGAGCAGTTCTTC; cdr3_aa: CASSLNNEQFF
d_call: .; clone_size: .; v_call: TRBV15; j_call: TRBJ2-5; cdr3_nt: TGTGCCACCAGCAGAGGGACAGATCCAACCCAAGAGACCCAGTACTTC; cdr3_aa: CATSRGTDPTQETQYF
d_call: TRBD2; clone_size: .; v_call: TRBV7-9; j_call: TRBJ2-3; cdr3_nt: TGTGCCAGCAGCTTGTATGAACTAGCGGGGGGTTATACGCAGTATTTT; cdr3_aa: CASSLYELAGGYTQYF
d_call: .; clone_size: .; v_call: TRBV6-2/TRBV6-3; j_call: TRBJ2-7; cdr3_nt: TGTGCCAGCAGTTACGGAGGGCCCACCTACGAGCAGTACTTC; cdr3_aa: CASSYGGPTYEQYF
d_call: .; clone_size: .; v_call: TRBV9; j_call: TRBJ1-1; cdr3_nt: TGTGCCAGCAGCGTAGGGGGGGTTGGCACTGAAGCTTTCTTT; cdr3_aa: CASSVGGVGTEAFF
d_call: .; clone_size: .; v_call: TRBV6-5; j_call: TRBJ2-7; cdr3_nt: TGTGCCAGCAGCCCCCTAACTACCTCCTACGAGCAGTACTTC; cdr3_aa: CASSPLTTSYEQYF
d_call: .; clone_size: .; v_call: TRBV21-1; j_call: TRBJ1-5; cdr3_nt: TGTGCCAGCAGCAAAGCGCTTTTCGACAGCCATAGCAATCAGCCCCAGCATTTT; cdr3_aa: CASSKALFDSHSNQPQHF
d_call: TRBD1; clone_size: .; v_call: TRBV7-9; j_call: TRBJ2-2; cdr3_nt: TGTGCCAGCAGGGCAGGGGGAAGGACCGGGGAGCTGTTTTTT; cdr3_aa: CASRAGGRTGELFF
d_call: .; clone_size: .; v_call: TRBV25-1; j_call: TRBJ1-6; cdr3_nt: TGTGCCAGCAGTGGAGGGGGGGTCGATTCACCCCTCCACTTT; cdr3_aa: CASSGGGVDSPLHF
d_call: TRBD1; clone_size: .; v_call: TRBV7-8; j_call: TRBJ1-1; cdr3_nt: TGTGCCAGCAGCTTACGACCGACAGGGGTGGGGGACACTGAAGCTTTCTTT; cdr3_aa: CASSLRPTGVGDTEAFF
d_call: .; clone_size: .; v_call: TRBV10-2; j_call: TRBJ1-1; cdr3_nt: TGCGCCAGCAGTGAGTCGAAGGTTTTCTTT; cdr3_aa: CASSESKVFF
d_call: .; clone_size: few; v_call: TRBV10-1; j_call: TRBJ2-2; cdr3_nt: TGCGCCAGCAGTGCAGCTATCACCGGGGAGCTGTTTTTT; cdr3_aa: CASSAAITGELFF
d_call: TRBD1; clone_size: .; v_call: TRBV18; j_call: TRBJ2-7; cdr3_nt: TGTGCCAGCTCACCACCGAGGACAGGGGGCGTTTACGAGCAGTACTTC; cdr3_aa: CASSPPRTGGVYEQYF
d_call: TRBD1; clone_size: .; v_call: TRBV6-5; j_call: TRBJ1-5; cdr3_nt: TGTGCCAGCAGCCGGGACAGTGGCAATCAGCCCCAGCATTTT; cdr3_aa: CASSRDSGNQPQHF
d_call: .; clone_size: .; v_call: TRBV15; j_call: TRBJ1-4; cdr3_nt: TGTGCCACCAGCAGAGCGCAAGGGCCCGGCGAAAAACTGTTTTTT; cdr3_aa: CATSRAQGPGEKLFF
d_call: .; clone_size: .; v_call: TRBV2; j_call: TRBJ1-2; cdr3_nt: TGTGCCAGCAGTGAGACAAGTAATTTTTATGGCTACACCTTC; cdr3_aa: CASSETSNFYGYTF
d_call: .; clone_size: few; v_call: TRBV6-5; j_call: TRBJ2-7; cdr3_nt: TGTGCCAGCACCAAAGGAGTCACCTACGAGCAGTACTTC; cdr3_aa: CASTKGVTYEQYF
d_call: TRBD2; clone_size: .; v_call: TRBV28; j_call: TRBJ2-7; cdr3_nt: TGTGTCGCAGCACGGGGGGGTAGCTACGAGCAGTACTTC; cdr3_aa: CVAARGGSYEQYF
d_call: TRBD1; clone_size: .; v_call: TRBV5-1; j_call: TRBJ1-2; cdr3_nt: TGCGCCAGCAGCGCACAGGGGGCGAATGGCTACACCTTC; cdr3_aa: CASSAQGANGYTF
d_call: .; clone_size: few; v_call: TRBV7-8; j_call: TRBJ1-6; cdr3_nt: TGTGCCAGCAGCTTATGGGATTCACCCCTCCACTTT; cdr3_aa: CASSLWDSPLHF
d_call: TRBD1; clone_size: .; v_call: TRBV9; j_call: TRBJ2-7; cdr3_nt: TGTGCCAGCAGCGTAGCTGCAGGGGGCCCCTACGAGCAGTACTTC; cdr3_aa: CASSVAAGGPYEQYF
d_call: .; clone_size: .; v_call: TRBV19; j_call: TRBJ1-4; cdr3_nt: TGTGCCAGTGGGATAAACAGGGCCGGCGAAAAACTGTTTTTT; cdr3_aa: CASGINRAGEKLFF
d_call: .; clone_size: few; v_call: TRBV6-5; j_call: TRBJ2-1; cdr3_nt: TGTGCCAGCAGCCGAACAGGGGACGCGGGGAATGAGCAGTTCTTC; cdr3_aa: CASSRTGDAGNEQFF
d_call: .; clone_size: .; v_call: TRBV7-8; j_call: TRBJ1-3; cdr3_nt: TGTGCCAGCAGCCCGCGACAGGTGGGCTCTGGAAACACCATATATTTT; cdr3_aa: CASSPRQVGSGNTIYF
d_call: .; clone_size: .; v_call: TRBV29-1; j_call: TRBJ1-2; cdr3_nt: TGCAGCGTTGATTCTCAAAACTATGGCTACACCTTC; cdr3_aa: CSVDSQNYGYTF
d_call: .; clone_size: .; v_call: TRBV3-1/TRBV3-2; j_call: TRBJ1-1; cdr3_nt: TGTGCCAGCAGCCAATACGGGGCGGGCCTGAACACTGAAGCTTTCTTT; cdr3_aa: CASSQYGAGLNTEAFF
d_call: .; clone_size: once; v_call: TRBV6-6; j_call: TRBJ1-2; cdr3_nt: TGTGCCAGCAGTCCCAATGCTAGGAGTGGGTCGGATGGCTACACCTTC; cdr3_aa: CASSPNARSGSDGYTF
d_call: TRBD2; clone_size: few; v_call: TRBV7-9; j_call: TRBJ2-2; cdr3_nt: TGTGCCAGCAGCCCCCCGGGACTAGCGTCCGGGGAGCTGTTTTTT; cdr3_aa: CASSPPGLASGELFF
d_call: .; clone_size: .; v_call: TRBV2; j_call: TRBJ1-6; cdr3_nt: TGTGCCAGCAGTGTAGACGTTTTTTCCCTCCACTTT; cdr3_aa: CASSVDVFSLHF
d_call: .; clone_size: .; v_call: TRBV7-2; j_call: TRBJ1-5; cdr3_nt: TGTGCCAGCAGCTTATTAACGGGAGGGGCAGGGGTTGGGCAGCCCCAGCATTTT; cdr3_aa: CASSLLTGGAGVGQPQHF
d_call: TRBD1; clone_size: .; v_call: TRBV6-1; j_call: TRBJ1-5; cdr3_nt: TGTGCCAGCAGTGAAAAAGGGACAGGGTGGTCAAGCAATCAGCCCCAGCATTTT; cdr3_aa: CASSEKGTGWSSNQPQHF
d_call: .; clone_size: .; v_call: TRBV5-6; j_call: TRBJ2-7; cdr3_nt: TGTGCCAGCAGCTTGACGGGTTCTAGGGGCGAGCAGTACTTC; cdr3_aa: CASSLTGSRGEQYF
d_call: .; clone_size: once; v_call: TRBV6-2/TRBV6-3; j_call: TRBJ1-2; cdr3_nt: TGTGCCAGCAGTTATATGACGGCCTATGGCTACACCTTC; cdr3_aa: CASSYMTAYGYTF
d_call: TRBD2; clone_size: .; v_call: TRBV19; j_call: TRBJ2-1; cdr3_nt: TGTGCCAGTAGTACCCGTGGAGCGGGGGGGTACAATGAGCAGTTCTTC; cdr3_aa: CASSTRGAGGYNEQFF
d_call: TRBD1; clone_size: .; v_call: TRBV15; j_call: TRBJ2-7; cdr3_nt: TGTGCCACCAGCAGAGGCGGACAGGCCCTTCACTTCCACGAGCAGTACTTC; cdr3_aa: CATSRGGQALHFHEQYF
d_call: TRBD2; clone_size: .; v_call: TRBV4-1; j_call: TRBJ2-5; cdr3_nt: TGCGCCAGCAGCGGGGATGAGCGGGGGGGTAACCAAGAGACCCAGTACTTC; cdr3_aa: CASSGDERGGNQETQYF